Listed below are T cell receptor beta chains from one sample, sequenced in a study of blood T cell repertoires in COVID-19. Generated by immunoSEQ multiplex PCR, the TCRdb table keeps only in-frame clones and is missing some. The data show 250,000 to 300,000 clones, under 90% seen once. Sequencing was performed on peripheral blood. These receptors were obtained from a woman in her 40s who had recovered from COVID-19. CDR3s include the opening cysteine and the closing phenylalanine or tryptophan. A D gene is named only where the DNA matches it firmly. Rows give clone size only sometimes, using once, few, many, or a class for an expanded clone.

size: .
V: TRBV3-1/TRBV3-2
J: TRBJ2-1
D: TRBD2
DNA: TGTGCCAGCAGCCAAGATAGTCGGCTAGCGGGAGGCTCCTACAATGAGCAGTTCTTC
CDR3: CASSQDSRLAGGSYNEQFF

size: once
V: TRBV12-3/TRBV12-4
J: TRBJ1-2
D: TRBD1
DNA: TGTGCCAGCAGTCCGACAGGGAGTGGGGGCTACACCTTC
CDR3: CASSPTGSGGYTF

size: .
V: TRBV11-2
J: TRBJ2-3
D: .
DNA: TGTGCCAGCAGCTTAGGAGCGGGTCCCTCCACAGATACGCAGTATTTT
CDR3: CASSLGAGPSTDTQYF

size: .
V: TRBV7-2
J: TRBJ1-4
D: .
DNA: TGTGCCAGCAGCCCAGGGGTCGCTAATGAAAAACTGTTTTTT
CDR3: CASSPGVANEKLFF

size: few
V: TRBV3-1/TRBV3-2
J: TRBJ2-3
D: .
DNA: TGTGCCAGCAGCCAAGATCACAGTTCTAGCACAGATACGCAGTATTTT
CDR3: CASSQDHSSSTDTQYF

size: .
V: TRBV7-9
J: TRBJ1-1
D: TRBD1
DNA: TGTGCCAGCAGCCCGACCCCTTCGACAGGGTCGAACACTGAAGCTTTCTTT
CDR3: CASSPTPSTGSNTEAFF

size: .
V: TRBV9
J: TRBJ2-5
D: .
DNA: TGTGCCAGCAGCGTAGGGGACACCCCGTACCAAGAGACCCAGTACTTC
CDR3: CASSVGDTPYQETQYF

size: .
V: TRBV11-3
J: TRBJ2-2
D: .
DNA: TGTGCCAGCAGTCCTGGCCCAGTTTACACCGGGGAGCTGTTTTTT
CDR3: CASSPGPVYTGELFF

size: .
V: TRBV21-1
J: TRBJ2-2
D: .
DNA: TGTGCCAGCAGCCTTCCGGGGGGTTTTTGGACCGGGGAGCTGTTTTTT
CDR3: CASSLPGGFWTGELFF

size: .
V: TRBV11-2
J: TRBJ1-1
D: .
DNA: TGTGCCAGCAGCCAACAGGGTGAAGAAGCTTTCTTT
CDR3: CASSQQGEEAFF

size: .
V: TRBV21-1
J: TRBJ2-3
D: .
DNA: TGTGCCAGCAGCCTTAGGGAGGCAGATACGCAGTATTTT
CDR3: CASSLREADTQYF

size: few
V: TRBV2
J: TRBJ1-5
D: .
DNA: TGTGCCAGCACCTCGGGGGGTCAGCCCCAGCATTTT
CDR3: CASTSGGQPQHF

size: once
V: TRBV19
J: TRBJ2-1
D: TRBD2
DNA: TGTGCCAGTAGTATGCTGGGACTAGCGGGAGGCAGCGAGTTCTTC
CDR3: CASSMLGLAGGSEFF

size: .
V: TRBV24-1
J: TRBJ1-2
D: .
DNA: TGTGCCACCAGTGAGGGGGCCTATGGCTACACCTTC
CDR3: CATSEGAYGYTF

size: .
V: TRBV5-1
J: TRBJ2-7
D: TRBD2
DNA: TGCGCCAGCAGCCCTAGCGGGAGTGTAGCCGAGCAGTACTTC
CDR3: CASSPSGSVAEQYF

size: .
V: TRBV7-9
J: TRBJ1-1
D: TRBD1
DNA: TGTGCCAGCAGCTCCACAGGGGAGGATCGTGACACTGAAGCTTTCTTT
CDR3: CASSSTGEDRDTEAFF

size: .
V: TRBV7-9
J: TRBJ2-5
D: TRBD2
DNA: TGTGCCAGCAGCCGGACTAGCGGAGAGACCCAGTACTTC
CDR3: CASSRTSGETQYF

size: .
V: TRBV11-2
J: TRBJ2-2
D: .
DNA: TGTGCCAGCAGCTTAGGGGGCGCGAACACCGGGGAGCTGTTTTTT
CDR3: CASSLGGANTGELFF

size: .
V: TRBV7-6
J: TRBJ2-3
D: .
DNA: TGTGCCAGCAGCTTAGTTCCCCCGATAAACAGGGCCACAGATACGCAGTATTTT
CDR3: CASSLVPPINRATDTQYF

size: .
V: TRBV19
J: TRBJ2-7
D: TRBD2
DNA: TGTGCCAGTAGTCATGCTAGCGGGAGCGACGAGCAGTACTTC
CDR3: CASSHASGSDEQYF

size: .
V: TRBV7-3
J: TRBJ2-2
D: TRBD2
DNA: TGTGCCAGCAGCTTAATGGGACTAGCGGGCGCCACCGGGGAGCTGTTTTTT
CDR3: CASSLMGLAGATGELFF

size: .
V: TRBV10-3
J: TRBJ2-3
D: .
DNA: TGTGCCATCAGTGAGGTTGCGGGAACTTCTAGCACAGATACGCAGTATTTT
CDR3: CAISEVAGTSSTDTQYF

size: .
V: TRBV19
J: TRBJ2-7
D: TRBD2
DNA: TGTGCCAGTAGCCCCGTCCTAGCGGCAAACTACGAGCAGTACTTC
CDR3: CASSPVLAANYEQYF

size: .
V: TRBV11-3
J: TRBJ2-4
D: .
DNA: TGTGCCAGCAGCTTAGATCGGGGAGCCAAAAACATTCAGTACTTC
CDR3: CASSLDRGAKNIQYF

size: .
V: TRBV7-2
J: TRBJ2-5
D: TRBD1
DNA: TGTGCCAGCAGCTTGGGGACAGGGGGTAGTTATGAGACCCAGTACTTC
CDR3: CASSLGTGGSYETQYF

size: .
V: TRBV5-6
J: TRBJ2-3
D: .
DNA: TGTGCCAGCAGCTTGTTCGCGGGGAACACAGATACGCAGTATTTT
CDR3: CASSLFAGNTDTQYF

size: .
V: TRBV30
J: TRBJ1-1
D: .
DNA: TGTGCCTGGAGTGTCATAGGGGAGGGCACTGAAGCTTTCTTT
CDR3: CAWSVIGEGTEAFF

size: .
V: TRBV27
J: TRBJ1-2
D: TRBD1
DNA: TGTGCCAGCAGTTTAACCGACACCGGGACAGTCTATGGCTACACCTTC
CDR3: CASSLTDTGTVYGYTF

size: .
V: TRBV5-1
J: TRBJ2-7
D: .
DNA: TGCGCCAGCAGCTTCGGGGGAGACACCTACGAGCAGTACTTC
CDR3: CASSFGGDTYEQYF

size: once
V: TRBV7-9
J: TRBJ2-7
D: TRBD2
DNA: TGTGCCAGCAGCTTATTTTCGGACCGACTAGCGGGAGGAAGCTACGAGCAGTACTTC
CDR3: CASSLFSDRLAGGSYEQYF

size: .
V: TRBV9
J: TRBJ2-2
D: .
DNA: TGTGCCAGCTCCCAGGGGACAAACACCGGGGAGCTGTTTTTT
CDR3: CASSQGTNTGELFF